This T cell receptor (beta chain) was recovered during a study of blood T cell repertoires in COVID-19. Trimming cost V 4 bases and J 6 bases; bases outside gene matches: 7. CDR3 length: 15 residues. Per germline, CDR1 SGHRS and CDR2 YFSETQ. Assay: immunoSEQ multiplex PCR; the TCRdb copy retains only in-frame clones and omits some. This repertoire shows about 74,000 clones, roughly four fifths found once; its top ten account for around 7.2%. Sequencing was performed on peripheral blood. The TCR originated in a human donor in a cohort sampled during active COVID-19. The J gene is TRBJ1-1, the V gene TRBV5-1, with 12 bases lining up with TRBD1. CDR3 bases: TGCGCCAGCAGCGAAACCGGGACAGGGGGCCCTGAAGCTTTCTTT. This gives the protein CASSETGTGGPEAFF. The full variable domain, completed using reference TRBV5-1 and TRBJ1-1, is KAGVTQTPRYLIKTRGQQVTLSCSPISGHRSVSWYQQTPGQGLQFLFEYFSETQRNKGNFPGRFSGRQFSNSRSEMNVSTLELGDSALYLCASSETGTGGPEAFFGQGTRLTVV.